This T cell receptor (beta chain) derives from a study of blood T cell repertoires in COVID-19. Across the whole study: PBMCs, B-cell-depleted T cells, or T cells provided the cDNA or gDNA that made up the material.

Trimming took off 6 bases at V and 4 bases at J, with 16 bases between the two ends. CDR3 length: 15 amino acids. Germline assignment: CDR1 MNHEY and CDR2 SVGEGT. This clone has more than one count but fewer than ten. The table came from immunoSEQ multiplex PCR; TCRdb's copy has only in-frame clones and leaves some out. The sample yields approximately 290,000 clones, 70% to 85% seen once. This chain links TRBV6-2 or TRBV6-3 with TRBJ1-5; D not certain. This sequence originates from a human donor with COVID-19, enrolled during active disease. The donor label of this sample is uncertain. The sample comprised peripheral blood. CDR3 sequence reads: CASSSSPGGNQPQHF. CDR3 in DNA: TGTGCCAGCAGCTCTTCCCCCGGAGGAAATCAGCCCCAGCATTTT.